The 32 T cell receptor beta chains listed next were all sequenced from one sample in a study of identical twins. TCRdb reprocessed the 5' RACE reads with MiXCR, giving one entry per CDR3 protein. The sample shows 700,000 or so distinct CDR3 sequences, about 9.4% of them seen only once. The same specimen was also included in a second study, on yellow fever vaccine responses in identical twins.

Sequencing was done on a sample of PBMCs. These receptors were obtained from a woman between 18 and 30 years old in good health.

This clonotype has a count of ten or more. The chain couples TRBV7-9 to TRBJ2-2; 7 nucleotides line up with TRBD1. Germline values: CDR1 SEHNR, CDR2 FQNEAQ (reference sequence). This CDR3 is 14 amino acids long. The V segment lost 8 bases and the J segment 3 bases; nucleotides outside the gene matches: 6. This CDR3 is CASSGQVHTGELFF. The CDR3 DNA follows: TGTGCCAGCTCCGGACAGGTTCACACCGGGGAGCTGTTTTTT. The variable domain in full, with the rest retrieved from reference TRBV7-9 and TRBJ2-2, is DTGVSQNPRHKITKRGQNVTFRCDPISEHNRLYWYRQTLGQGPEFLTYFQNEAQLEKSRLLSDRFSAERPKGSFSTLEIQRTEQGDSAMYLCASSGQVHTGELFFGEGSRLTVL.

A few counts support this clonotype. The CDR3 spells CASSDTRADTYEQYF. The CDR3, as DNA: TGTGCCAGCAGTGATACCAGAGCGGACACCTACGAGCAGTACTTC. This rearrangement joins TRBV2 to TRBJ2-7; D possibly matches TRBD1 or TRBD2 (5 bases each). With 3 bases removed from V and 2 bases from J, the gap between germline ends came to 14 bases. CDR3 length: 15 amino acids. Germline lookup yields CDR1 SNHLY and CDR2 FYNNEI.

This clonotype appeared a few times. V is TRBV7-9 and J is TRBJ2-5; unclear D gene. CDR3 length: 14 amino acids. Trimming shortened V by 0 bases and J by 1 base, and 6 bases separated the two germline ends. The germline gives CDR1 SEHNR, CDR2 FQNEAQ (reference sequence). CDR3 region: CASSLAELQETQYF. In nucleotides, the CDR3 is TGTGCCAGCAGCTTAGCGGAACTCCAAGAGACCCAGTACTTC.

This clonotype has a handful of counts. The chain links TRBV28 to TRBJ1-5; no firm D call. The V and J ends lost 2 bases and 4 bases respectively, with 12 bases between them. CDR1 is MDHEN and CDR2 is SYDVKM in the germline V gene. This CDR3 has 15 residues. Here the CDR3 reads CASSLEGIVNQPQHF. CDR3 sequence (DNA): TGTGCCAGCAGTTTAGAGGGAATAGTGAATCAGCCCCAGCATTTT.

The chain recombines TRBV2 with TRBJ2-2; no clear D. CDR3 length: 14 amino acids. Looked up from germline, CDR1 is SNHLY and CDR2 is FYNNEI. V was shortened by 7 bases and J by 4 bases, with 13 bases between the two germline ends. The CDR3 DNA is TGTGCCAGCAAGGGTCGGGCTCCCACCGGGGAGCTGTTTTTT. Translating gives CASKGRAPTGELFF.

With regard to this clonotype: A much larger clone sits a single nucleotide away, making a read error possible. J is TRBJ2-7 and V is TRBV12-3 or TRBV12-4, with TRBD1 matching 8 bases. The CDR3 is made up of 14 amino acids. The CDR3, as DNA: TGTACCAGCAGTCCAGGACAGGGTCGGTACGAGCAGTACTTC. It codes for CTSSPGQGRYEQYF.

There are many counts of this clonotype. This rearrangement joins TRBV5-5 to TRBJ1-4; D is possibly TRBD1 (5 bases). Trimming left V 4 bases short and J 8 bases short, with 21 bases between. The CDR3 is made up of 16 amino acids. Germline V CDR1 and CDR2: SGHKS, YYEKEE (reference sequence). The CDR3 DNA reads as TGTGCCAGCAGCCCGCTCTCAGGGACCCCTCAAGAAAAACTGTTTTTT. Protein: CASSPLSGTPQEKLFF.

This clonotype was recorded a few times. The rearrangement joins TRBV6-1 to TRBJ1-4; D not resolved. With 5 bases removed from V and 3 bases from J, the gap between germline ends came to 10 bases. CDR1 and CDR2 from the germline V gene are MNHNS and SASEGT. The CDR3 sequence is 14 residues long. CDR3 coding DNA: TGTGCCAGCAGTCCCGGGTCACCTAATGAAAAACTGTTTTTT. This codes for CASSPGSPNEKLFF.

The V gene is TRBV6-2 or TRBV6-3, the J gene TRBJ2-1; 12 nucleotides agree with TRBD2. V was clipped by 7 bases and J by 7 bases; unmatched bases: 11. Germline-derived CDR1 and CDR2 are MNHEY and SVGEGT. This CDR3 is 16 amino acids long. The CDR3 protein is CASTLQLAGGGNEQFF. As DNA, the CDR3 is TGTGCCAGCACCTTACAACTAGCGGGAGGAGGGAATGAGCAGTTCTTC.

The sample holds many counts of this clonotype. Here the CDR3 reads CSAPPGRTSTDTQYF. DNA for the CDR3: TGCAGTGCTCCGCCGGGGCGGACTAGCACAGATACGCAGTATTTT. The V gene is TRBV20-1, the J gene TRBJ2-3; D may be TRBD1 or TRBD2 (5 bases each). This CDR3 is built from 15 residues. Germline V gene sequence: CDR1 DFQATT, CDR2 SNEGSKA (reference sequence). The V and J ends lost 5 bases and 0 bases respectively, with 15 bases between them.

Only a few counts were recorded for this clonotype. This sequence joins TRBV24-1 and TRBJ2-6; 8 bases map to TRBD1. From germline, CDR1 is KGHDR and CDR2 SFDVKD. The ends lost 3 bases at V and 2 bases at J; junction bases unmatched: 5. The CDR3 has 17 residues. The CDR3 DNA is TGTGCCACCAGTGATCGGACAGGGATCCCTGGGGCCAACGTCCTGACTTTC. Translating gives CATSDRTGIPGANVLTF.

This clonotype was seen a handful of times. The chain combines TRBV4-2 with TRBJ1-6; 8 bases align to TRBD1. The CDR3 runs to 17 residues. Germline V lookup: CDR1 LGHNA, CDR2 YNFKEQ. Trimming cost V 2 bases and J 8 bases; bases outside gene matches: 11. CDR3 nucleotides: TGTGCCAGCAGCCAACCTGGACAGGGAGGACGCCATTCACCCCTCCACTTT. Translated, it gives CASSQPGQGGRHSPLHF.

The chain uses TRBV20-1 and TRBJ2-3; D not resolved. Germline CDR1 DFQATT, CDR2 SNEGSKA (reference sequence). Trimming cost V 6 bases and J 0 bases, with 16 bases left between them. CDR3 length: 15 amino acids. Here the CDR3 DNA reads TGCAGTGCCCCAGGAATCTTCTCTAGCACAGATACGCAGTATTTT. Amino acids: CSAPGIFSSTDTQYF.

This clonotype showed up many times. The chain carries TRBV5-5 and TRBJ2-3; D is unclear. The germline V gene has CDR1 SGHKS and CDR2 YYEKEE (reference sequence). This CDR3 has 13 amino acids. V was shortened by 8 bases and J by 6 bases, with 16 bases between the two germline ends. The CDR3 reads CASLYLVGDTQYF. The CDR3 DNA follows: TGTGCCAGTCTCTACCTGGTCGGGGATACGCAGTATTTT.

Many counts were recorded for this clonotype. CDR3 in amino acids: CASSLDKGAPLHF. The CDR3 DNA follows: TGTGCCAGCAGCTTAGACAAGGGAGCACCCCTCCACTTT. V is TRBV7-2 and J is TRBJ1-6; D not resolved. With 1 base removed from V and 11 bases from J, the gap between germline ends came to 9 bases. The CDR3 has 13 residues. Per the germline V gene, CDR1 is SGHTA and CDR2 is FQGNSA.

The chain couples TRBV29-1 to TRBJ2-6, with a tentative D call TRBD1 (6 bases). Germline V gives CDR1 SQVTM, CDR2 ANQGSEA. The CDR3 length is 20 residues. V was clipped by 6 bases and J by 0 bases, with 27 bases between them. The CDR3 DNA follows: TGCAGCGTCGACAGGTTCTTGGGAGCCGTATCAAGCTCTGGGGCCAACGTCCTGACTTTC. Residues: CSVDRFLGAVSSSGANVLTF.

This clonotype was counted only a few times. This rearrangement joins TRBV11-2 to TRBJ2-6; tentatively, D is TRBD2 (5 bases). Germline lookup yields CDR1 SGHAT and CDR2 FQNNGV. V lost 4 bases and J 0 bases, leaving 10 bases between the germline ends. The CDR3 is 16 amino acids. CDR3 nucleotide sequence: TGTGCCAGCAGCTCACTTCGGGGCTCTGGGGCCAACGTCCTGACTTTC. This gives the protein CASSSLRGSGANVLTF.

This clonotype was recorded a few times. The chain employs TRBV6-6 and TRBJ2-5; unclear D gene. Germline V gives CDR1 MNHNY, CDR2 SVGAGI (reference sequence). CDR3 length equals 13 residues. V shed 4 bases and J shed 3 bases, with 9 bases lying between them. CDR3 DNA sequence: TGTGCCAGCAGTTCCGGTGGGGAAGAGACCCAGTACTTC. Protein: CASSSGGEETQYF.

Ten or more counts support this clonotype. V and J are TRBV25-1 and TRBJ2-7; 8 bases are shared with TRBD1. Per the germline V gene, CDR1 is MGHDK and CDR2 is SYGVNS. The CDR3 is made up of 13 amino acids. V trimming: 5 bases; J trimming: 2 bases; junction bases outside the gene matches: 2. DNA for the CDR3: TGTGCCAGCAGTTTCAGGGGGCCCTACGAGCAGTACTTC. Encoded protein: CASSFRGPYEQYF.

This clonotype was observed a few times. This rearrangement joins TRBV5-1 to TRBJ1-1; D gene unclear. Germline CDR1 SGHRS, CDR2 YFSETQ. The CDR3 has 14 amino acids. V was trimmed by 4 bases and J by 6 bases, leaving 16 bases between them. Here the CDR3 DNA reads TGCGCCAGCAGCCGGGAGGGCGACGGCGCTGAAGCTTTCTTT. It yields the protein CASSREGDGAEAFF.

The V gene is TRBV4-2, the J gene TRBJ2-2; TRBD1 agrees at 7 bases. Germline V CDR1 and CDR2: LGHNA, YNFKEQ. The CDR3 has 16 residues. The junction had 6 bases not matched to a gene; V was cut back by 4 bases and J by 1 base. This CDR3 is CASSRRDSRNTGELFF. In DNA form, the CDR3 reads TGTGCCAGCAGCCGTAGGGACAGTCGGAACACCGGGGAGCTGTTTTTT.

The chain employs TRBV15 and TRBJ2-5; D is possibly TRBD2 (5 bases). Per germline, CDR1 LNHNV and CDR2 YYDKDF (reference sequence). The CDR3 runs to 17 residues. Trimming cost V 3 bases and J 5 bases, with 22 bases left between them. In nucleotides, the CDR3 is TGTGCCACCAGCAGCCCTTCAAGGGATCAGCGAGGGGAGACCCAGTACTTC. Protein sequence: CATSSPSRDQRGETQYF. The whole variable domain, remainder taken from reference TRBV15 and TRBJ2-5, is DAMVIQNPRYQVTQFGKPVTLSCSQTLNHNVMYWYQQKSSQAPKLLFHYYDKDFNNEADTPDNFQSRRPNTSFCFLDIRSPGLGDTAMYLCATSSPSRDQRGETQYFGPGTRLLVL.

This chain joins TRBV21-1 and TRBJ2-5. TRBV21-1 is a listed pseudogene. This CDR3 comprises 11 residues. The DNA of the CDR3 is TGTGCCAGCAGCCTATGGAAGACCCAGTACTTC. It is translated as CASSLWKTQYF.

The J gene is TRBJ2-5, the V gene TRBV2; no reliable D call. V was pared by 6 bases and J by 1 base, with 9 bases between. The germline gives CDR1 SNHLY, CDR2 FYNNEI. This CDR3 is built from 13 residues. Here the CDR3 DNA reads TGTGCCAGCAGCAGGCCCCTCCAAGAGACCCAGTACTTC. This codes for CASSRPLQETQYF.

The chain employs TRBV20-1 and TRBJ2-7; either TRBD1 or TRBD2 may supply D (5 bases each). Trimming cost V 6 bases and J 4 bases, with 16 bases left between them. The CDR3 spans 13 residues. CDR1 and CDR2 (germline): DFQATT, SNEGSKA (reference sequence). The CDR3: CSAQRTNGYEQYF. The CDR3 DNA follows: TGCAGTGCCCAGCGGACAAATGGATACGAGCAGTACTTC.

Many counts were recorded for this clonotype. The V and J genes are TRBV20-1 and TRBJ2-7; TRBD2 matches at 7 bases. Germline V gives CDR1 DFQATT, CDR2 SNEGSKA (reference sequence). The CDR3 extends over 13 amino acids. The junction had 9 bases not matched to a gene; V was cut back by 6 bases and J by 4 bases. The CDR3 loop is CSAKPGGNYEQYF. The CDR3 nucleotides read TGCAGTGCGAAGCCCGGGGGGAATTACGAGCAGTACTTC.

V usage is TRBV7-9 and J usage is TRBJ2-7; TRBD1 might be the D (6 bases). Trimming cost V 6 bases and J 6 bases, with 9 bases left between them. Per the germline V gene, CDR1 is SEHNR and CDR2 is FQNEAQ (reference sequence). The CDR3 is 11 amino acids. CDR3: CASSYRAEQYF. CDR3 sequence (DNA): TGTGCCAGCAGTTACAGGGCCGAGCAGTACTTC.

The CDR3: CASSFSVDLNGGYTF. CDR3 nucleotides: TGTGCCAGCAGTTTCTCGGTTGATTTGAATGGTGGCTACACCTTC. The chain is built from TRBV6-5 and TRBJ1-2, with D uncertain. V lost 4 bases, J lost 7 bases, and 19 bases lay in between. The germline CDR1 and CDR2 sequences are MNHEY and SVGAGI. There are 15 residues in the CDR3.

V usage is TRBV20-1 and J usage is TRBJ2-7, with 8 bases aligning to TRBD2. V gave up 4 bases and J gave up 2 bases; unmatched junction bases: 7. The germline V gene encodes CDR1 DFQATT and CDR2 SNEGSKA (reference sequence). The CDR3 consists of 14 residues. In nucleotides, the CDR3 is TGCAGTGCTACCTTAGCGGGACCTCCCTACGAGCAGTACTTC. Translated, it gives CSATLAGPPYEQYF.

The V call is TRBV6-6, the J call TRBJ2-5; weak D call: TRBD1 (6 bases). The germline V gene encodes CDR1 MNHNY and CDR2 SVGAGI (reference sequence). The CDR3 contains 12 residues. The V gene lost 5 bases and the J gene lost 3 bases, with 7 bases spanning the gap. For the CDR3, the DNA is TGTGCCAGCAGTACAGGGAAAGAGACCCAGTACTTC. Protein sequence: CASSTGKETQYF.

This chain joins TRBV6-2 or TRBV6-3 and TRBJ2-7; 7 bases are a match to TRBD1. The CDR3 loop spans 21 amino acids. Germline V gene lookup returns CDR1 MNHEY and CDR2 SVGEGT. The ends lost 0 bases at V and 3 bases at J; junction bases unmatched: 23. DNA of the CDR3: TGTGCCAGCAGTTACTCGAAGGGGCGACCGACGACAGGGTTGAGGTTCTACGAGCAGTACTTC. Its translation: CASSYSKGRPTTGLRFYEQYF.

This clonotype was counted between two and nine times. The rearrangement joins TRBV6-4 to TRBJ2-1; D might be TRBD1 or TRBD2, each matching 6 bases. The CDR3 length is 14 residues. CDR1 and CDR2 (germline): MRHNA, SNTAGT. Trimming removed 0 bases from V and 8 bases from J, with 11 bases in between. CDR3 bases: TGTGCCAGCAGTGACTCGACGGGGGCCGATGAGCAGTTCTTC. This codes for CASSDSTGADEQFF.